This T cell receptor beta chain is from a study of blood T cell repertoires in COVID-19. Profiled with immunoSEQ multiplex PCR; TCRdb holds only in-frame clones, not every one. Of under 85,000 clones listed, roughly 87% are singletons. This CDR3 has 12 residues. J gave up 7 bases and V 11 bases, and 7 bases lay outside the gene matches. The V gene's germline CDR1 is MDHEN and CDR2 SYDVKM. The chain couples TRBV28 to TRBJ1-5; TRBD1 aligns across 8 bases. The specimen was peripheral blood. The TCR sequence derives from a man aged 70 or older with acute or convalescent COVID-19. CDR3 coding DNA: TGTGCCTCACGGACAGGGCACCAGCCCCAGCATTTT. It codes for CASRTGHQPQHF.